The 16 T cell receptor beta chains below come from one sample, sequenced in a study of cytomegalovirus exposure and HLA in healthy donors. The PCR ran on 60 Vbeta and 13 Jbeta primers. Profiled with immunoSEQ multiplex PCR; TCRdb holds only in-frame clones, not every one. The table for this sample gives under 150,000 clones. What was sequenced was PBMCs. The source is a woman between 40 and 55 years old in good health and CMV-seronegative.

The V and J genes are TRBV7-2 and TRBJ2-7; perhaps TRBD2 as D (7 bases). Trimming shortened V by 5 bases and J by 0 bases, and 17 bases separated the two germline ends. There are 16 residues in the CDR3. The germline CDR1 and CDR2 sequences are SGHTA and FQGNSA. The CDR3 nucleotides are TGTGCCAGCAGCCTACTAGGGGGGGCCAGCTCCTACGAGCAGTACGTC. Its translation: CASSLLGGASSYEQYV.

Notes on this clone: The same CDR3 arises from other DNA sequences in this sample as well. V gene TRBV4-3 combines with J gene TRBJ1-5, with D unclear. Germline CDR1 reads LGHNA; CDR2 reads YSLEER. The ends were cut back, 0 bases at V and 4 bases at J, with 7 bases in the middle. This CDR3 region has 14 residues. The CDR3 DNA sequence: TGCGCCAGCAGCCAAGAAGCTCTAAATCAGCCCCAGCATTTT. It specifies CASSQEALNQPQHF.

The V and J genes are TRBV11-2 and TRBJ2-7; 9 bases fit TRBD1. CDR1 SGHAT and CDR2 FQNNGV come from the germline V gene. This CDR3 contains 16 residues. Germline trimming cut 5 bases from V and 2 bases from J; bases unmatched to any gene: 10. The CDR3 DNA reads as TGTGCCAGCAGCCCATACTTACAGGGGGCGACCTACGAGCAGTACGTC. Translating gives CASSPYLQGATYEQYV.

The chain couples TRBV6-6 to TRBJ1-1; the D is unclear. The germline CDR1 and CDR2 sequences are MNHNY and SVGAGI (reference sequence). V was trimmed by 2 bases and J by 11 bases, leaving 9 bases between them. This CDR3 spans 11 amino acids. The CDR3 is CASSYQDWAFF. The CDR3, as DNA: TGTGCCAGCAGTTACCAAGACTGGGCTTTCTTT.

J is TRBJ1-3 and V is TRBV7-8, with D unclear. The CDR3 length is 16 residues. The germline CDR1 and CDR2 sequences are SGHVS and FQNEAQ. Trimming pared 4 bases from V and 4 bases from J, leaving 17 bases between. In nucleotides, the CDR3 is TGTGCCAGCAGCTACGGGCCGGACTTGGCGGGAAACACCATATATTTT. Protein: CASSYGPDLAGNTIYF.

The chain links TRBV28 to TRBJ1-1; 8 bases fit TRBD1. Germline values: CDR1 MDHEN, CDR2 SYDVKM. The CDR3 consists of 11 residues. Written as DNA, the CDR3 is TGTGCTGCACAGGGGGAAACTGAAGCTTTCTTT. This gives the protein CAAQGETEAFF.

The chain joins TRBV6-5 to TRBJ1-1, with unresolved D. The CDR3 runs to 13 residues. Germline V gene lookup returns CDR1 MNHEY and CDR2 SVGAGI. Trimming removed 7 bases from V and 1 base from J, with 10 bases in between. CDR3 sequence (DNA): TGTGCCAGCACGCGGGCTCCGAACACTGAAGCTTTCTTT. This gives the protein CASTRAPNTEAFF.

The chain couples TRBV25-1 to TRBJ1-3; D remains unclear. The germline V gene has CDR1 MGHDK and CDR2 SYGVNS. The CDR3 sequence is 14 residues long. Deletions cut 6 bases from V and 0 bases from J, with 9 bases between. The CDR3 nucleotides read TGTGCCAGCAGCGAGTGGAGCTCTGGAAACACCATATATTTT. Its protein is CASSEWSSGNTIYF.

The chain employs TRBV7-9 and TRBJ2-2; 13 bases map to TRBD2. There are 17 residues in the CDR3. V lost 6 bases and J lost 4; bases outside the gene matches: 8. CDR1 is SEHNR and CDR2 is FQNEAQ in the germline V gene (reference sequence). In DNA, the CDR3 is TGTGCCAGCAGTCGTACCGGGACTAGCGGGGTCACCGGGGAGCTGTTTTTT. Translation: CASSRTGTSGVTGELFF.

The chain couples TRBV7-3 to TRBJ2-1, with 10 bases that match TRBD2. CDR1 and CDR2 from the germline V gene are SGHTA and FQGTGA. CDR3 length: 18 residues. Trimming at V came to 0 bases and at J to 0 bases, leaving 5 bases not matched to a gene. The CDR3 is CASSLTRLAGASYNEQFF. The CDR3 region has the DNA TGTGCCAGCAGCTTAACGCGGCTAGCGGGGGCCTCCTACAATGAGCAGTTCTTC. The complete variable domain, with remaining parts taken from reference TRBV7-3 and TRBJ2-1, reads GAGVSQTPSNKVTEKGKYVELRCDPISGHTALYWYRQSLGQGPEFLIYFQGTGAADDSGLPNDRFFAVRPEGSVSTLKIQRTERGDSAVYLCASSLTRLAGASYNEQFFGPGTRLTVL.

This chain links TRBV5-1 with TRBJ1-2; 8 positions match TRBD1. The CDR3 runs to 14 residues. The V segment lost 4 bases and the J segment 6 bases; nucleotides outside the gene matches: 8. In germline, CDR1 is SGHRS, CDR2 YFSETQ. CDR3 DNA sequence: TGCGCCAGCAGCCTGAATGGACAGGGAGATGGCTACACCTTC. Its protein is CASSLNGQGDGYTF.

The V and J genes are TRBV27 and TRBJ2-7; D possibly corresponds to TRBD2 (7 bases). Trimming shortened V by 8 bases and J by 4 bases, and 27 bases separated the two germline ends. Germline assignment: CDR1 MNHEY and CDR2 SMNVEV (reference sequence). CDR3 length: 17 amino acids. The CDR3 spells CASGRDTTSVGYYEQYF. The CDR3 region has the DNA TGTGCCAGCGGGAGGGACACCACGTCCGTAGGGTATTACGAGCAGTACTTC.

The V and J genes are TRBV19 and TRBJ1-5; D is unclear. Trimming took 5 bases from V and 5 from J, leaving 10 bases between them. The CDR3 sequence is 13 residues long. Per germline, CDR1 LNHDA and CDR2 SQIVND (reference sequence). The CDR3 nucleotides are TGTGCCAGTAGTTCACTCGTGTATCAGCCCCAGCATTTT. This codes for CASSSLVYQPQHF.

The V gene is TRBV19, the J gene TRBJ1-6; D might be TRBD1 (5 bases). V was clipped by 1 base and J by 9 bases, with 7 bases between them. The CDR3 has 13 amino acids. CDR1 and CDR2 (germline): LNHDA, SQIVND (reference sequence). The CDR3 nucleotides read TGTGCCAGTAGTATAGGGGGGGGTTCACCCCTCCACTTT. It encodes CASSIGGGSPLHF.

This chain uses TRBV6-6 with TRBJ1-5; the D is unclear. From germline, CDR1 is MNHNY and CDR2 SVGAGI (reference sequence). V was cut by 2 bases and J by 14 bases, with 16 bases left in between. The CDR3 is 13 residues long. The CDR3 sequence: CASSYAHEGGEHF. CDR3 coding DNA: TGTGCCAGCAGTTACGCTCACGAGGGCGGGGAGCATTTT.

The CDR3 region is CASSLGGQQAFF. CDR3 bases: TGTGCCAGCAGCTTAGGGGGACAGCAAGCTTTCTTT. This sequence joins TRBV7-2 and TRBJ1-1; TRBD1 matches 7 bases. J gave up 9 bases and V 1 base, and 2 bases lay outside the gene matches. This CDR3 contains 12 residues. Germline V CDR1 and CDR2: SGHTA, FQGNSA.